The present entry profiles one T cell receptor (beta chain) with its context. In its sample, this clonotype was seen many times. Its antigen has not been determined. No base-level quality is on record; no much larger clone is a single base apart. This sample is drawn from a study of CD8 T cells in ankylosing spondylitis (dated by TCRdb to the late 2010s). Regarding the complete study: To find TCR variants linked to disease, the study profiled T cell receptor beta repertoires in ankylosing spondylitis patients and healthy donors. Peripheral blood was sampled, and synovial fluid was additionally collected from ankylosing spondylitis patients. The full study cohort was made up of 25 ankylosing spondylitis patients and some 100 healthy donors.

The CDR3 holds 14 amino acids from the cysteine to the phenylalanine. The kept DNA is CDR3 alone, 42 bases in frame from the first base. Trimming at the junction amounts to 3 bases on V and 5 bases on J, and the germline ends lie 15 bases apart. CDR1 is given as SGHRS and CDR2 as YFSETQ, both from the germline V gene. Study-wide findings and limitations: Some TCR beta motif variants had previously been reported in synovial fluid and blood of reactive arthritis patients, which suggested common disease-initiation mechanisms. The disease-linked clones showed a CD8+ phenotype and occurred at relatively low frequencies in peripheral blood. According to the report, matched synovial fluid samples from ankylosing spondylitis patients were significantly enriched for the disease-linked clones. A TCR beta motif of 8 or 9 highly homologous amino acid variants appeared characteristic of blood from ankylosing spondylitis patients.

This sample was sequenced with an Illumina HiSeq 2500. TCR beta libraries were prepared by quantitative 5'-RACE with molecular barcodes. On the authors' methods: A new computational method based on a probabilistic model of VDJ rearrangement was used to identify disease-linked TCR variants. TCRdb reran the public reads through fastp at Q25 and MiXCR, keeping productive beta chains. Under each unique CDR3 protein, matching rows form one entry showing the most common genes and DNA. TCRdb assigned the V and J calls; the authors' analysis was not used. The sample data list more than 400,000 distinct CDR3 sequences, and about 5.7% of these were observed just once. In total, the top ten clones hold roughly 3.5% of the sample.

What was sequenced was blood, either unsorted or a sorted T cell fraction (not recorded which). The sequence links TRBV5-1 to TRBJ2-7; the D call is possibly TRBD1 or TRBD2, each sharing 5 bases. This clonotype was obtained from a male donor with ankylosing spondylitis. Here is the DNA: TGCGCCAGCAGCTCCACTGCTGGGACCCACGAGCAGTACTTC. This sequence encodes CASSSTAGTHEQYF.